These 10 T cell receptor beta chains share one sample of origin, sequenced in a study of brain T cells in children with intractable seizures. Profiled with immunoSEQ multiplex PCR; TCRdb holds only in-frame clones, not every one. The sample holds approximately 7,800 clones, 73% seen once. The sequenced cases were selected for having the highest brain T cell transcript signatures. The source material was resected brain tissue, sampled at surgery. The receptors originated from a boy less than two years old with tuberous sclerosis and intractable seizures.

The rearrangement joins TRBV24-1 to TRBJ1-3; D unclear. Germline V gene lookup returns CDR1 KGHDR and CDR2 SFDVKD. Between the trimmed V and J ends, which lost 9 bases and 1 base, there was a span of 3 bases. The CDR3 covers 11 residues. For the CDR3, the DNA is TGTGCCACCGGATCTGGAAACACCATATATTTT. Protein sequence: CATGSGNTIYF.

CDR3 protein: CASSYNGLAGGETQYF. The CDR3 region has the DNA TGTGCCAGCAGTTATAACGGACTAGCGGGAGGGGAGACCCAGTACTTC. The genes are TRBV6-5 and TRBJ2-5; 15 bases fit TRBD2. CDR1 and CDR2 from the germline V gene are MNHEY and SVGAGI. The CDR3 totals 16 residues. Trimming cost V 3 bases and J 5 bases; bases outside gene matches: 4.

The chain combines TRBV6-4 with TRBJ2-1; the match to TRBD2 covers 10 bases. CDR3 size: 16 residues. Unmatched junction bases numbered 3, after V lost 0 bases and J lost 4 bases. Germline CDR1 reads MRHNA; CDR2 reads SNTAGT. The CDR3 protein is CASSDSASGGYNEQFF. The CDR3 region has the DNA TGTGCCAGCAGTGACTCGGCTAGCGGGGGATACAATGAGCAGTTCTTC.

The rearrangement links TRBV6-5 to TRBJ2-5; 9 nucleotides agree with TRBD1. Germline loops: CDR1 MNHEY, CDR2 SVGAGI. This CDR3 is built from 15 residues. The V gene end was trimmed by 2 bases and the J gene end by 5 bases; junction bases not matched to a gene: 6. The chain's CDR3 is CASSYAGTGMETQYF. The CDR3 DNA follows: TGTGCCAGCAGTTACGCAGGGACAGGGATGGAGACCCAGTACTTC.

This clone was seen more than once but under ten times. The CDR3 coding sequence is TGTGCCAGCAGCTTAGAGCACAATCAGCCCCAGCATTTT. Translated, it gives CASSLEHNQPQHF. The rearrangement joins TRBV7-2 to TRBJ1-5; D gene unclear. Germline values: CDR1 SGHTA, CDR2 FQGNSA. Trimming took off 1 base at V and 3 bases at J, with 4 bases between the two ends. This CDR3 comprises 13 residues.

Comments on this clone: One end of the junction fails to match germline, which may point to a read error. The J gene is TRBJ2-2, the V gene TRBV7-7; no clear D gene. Germline-derived CDR1 and CDR2 are SSHAT and FNYEAQ (reference sequence). This CDR3 is 13 amino acids long. The DNA of the CDR3 is TGTGCTAGCAGCCCCGGTCAAAACGGGGAGCTGTTTTTT. Its protein is CASSPGQNGELFF.

The chain joins TRBV2 to TRBJ1-4; no firm D call. The V gene's germline CDR1 is SNHLY and CDR2 FYNNEI. CDR3 length equals 10 residues. V lost 3 bases and J lost 11, with 4 bases in between. The CDR3 loop is CASSDGKLFF. Here the CDR3 DNA reads TGTGCCAGCAGTGACGGGAAACTGTTTTTT.

V usage is TRBV7-3 and J usage is TRBJ2-3, with D tentatively TRBD1 or TRBD2 (6 bases each). CDR1 and CDR2 (germline): SGHTA, FQGTGA. The CDR3 has 15 amino acids. Deletions cut 5 bases from V and 1 base from J, with 13 bases between. CDR3: CASSPSGGRTDTQYF. In nucleotides, the CDR3 is TGTGCCAGCAGCCCATCCGGGGGCCGCACAGATACGCAGTATTTT. Using reference TRBV7-3 and TRBJ2-3 for the parts outside the CDR3, the full variable domain is GAGVSQTPSNKVTEKGKYVELRCDPISGHTALYWYRQSLGQGPEFLIYFQGTGAADDSGLPNDRFFAVRPEGSVSTLKIQRTERGDSAVYLCASSPSGGRTDTQYFGPGTRLTVL.

The chain uses TRBV30 and TRBJ1-6; D is undetermined. The CDR3 contains 13 residues. Germline CDR1 GTSNPN, CDR2 SVGIG (reference sequence). Trimming removed 8 bases from V and 10 bases from J, with 18 bases in between. The CDR3 DNA sequence: TGTGCCGGAAAGTTCGAGGGCCAATCACCCCTCCACTTT. This codes for CAGKFEGQSPLHF.

V usage is TRBV7-9 and J usage is TRBJ1-2, with a weak D call TRBD1 (5 bases). Trimming pared 5 bases from V and 3 bases from J, leaving 13 bases between. Looked up from germline, CDR1 is SEHNR and CDR2 is FQNEAQ (reference sequence). The CDR3 runs 14 residues. The CDR3 spells CASSRGGAYYGYTF. In DNA, the CDR3 is TGTGCCAGCAGCCGAGGCGGGGCCTACTATGGCTACACCTTC.